This is a list of T cell receptor beta chains from one sample in a study of CD8 T cells in ankylosing spondylitis. TCRdb passed the 5' RACE reads through MiXCR, listing each CDR3 protein once. The sample carries some 840,000 distinct CDR3 sequences, roughly 12% recorded once. The sample taken for sequencing was blood, either unsorted or a sorted T cell fraction (not recorded which). All receptors come from a male donor with ankylosing spondylitis. The CDR3 runs from the conserved cysteine through the conserved F or W. Each record gives: J gene, V gene, CDR3 protein.

J: TRBJ1-1; V: TRBV6-2/TRBV6-3; CDR3: CASTLDRRAEAFF
J: TRBJ1-1; V: TRBV7-9; CDR3: CASSLVGDGEAFF
J: TRBJ2-7; V: TRBV20-1; CDR3: CSAVGAGTASTYEQYF
J: TRBJ2-2; V: TRBV23-1; CDR3: CASSQRRYSNTGELFF
J: TRBJ1-1; V: TRBV2; CDR3: CASRQDMNTEAFF
J: TRBJ1-2; V: TRBV7-8; CDR3: CASSLEGRGDYGYTF
J: TRBJ2-3; V: TRBV5-1; CDR3: CASSLVSGLGTDTQYF
J: TRBJ2-7; V: TRBV20-1; CDR3: CSARDRLTGGSYEQYF
J: TRBJ1-2; V: TRBV20-1; CDR3: CSAPFNRGAGGYTF
J: TRBJ1-2; V: TRBV20-1; CDR3: CSARDYGDANYGYTF
J: TRBJ2-7; V: TRBV10-3; CDR3: CAISGVSGSGEQYF
J: TRBJ2-5; V: TRBV29-1; CDR3: CSVEGAGETQYF
J: TRBJ1-1; V: TRBV6-2/TRBV6-3; CDR3: CASGNTGAMNTEAFF
J: TRBJ2-3; V: TRBV27; CDR3: CASSTRREGGGKYF
J: TRBJ1-1; V: TRBV15; CDR3: CATSRERGANTEAFF
J: TRBJ2-5; V: TRBV15; CDR3: CATSRVAETQYF
J: TRBJ2-4; V: TRBV20-1; CDR3: CSASSPSLAKNIQYF
J: TRBJ2-5; V: TRBV20-1; CDR3: CSARLAGLETQYF
J: TRBJ2-6; V: TRBV20-1; CDR3: CSASHVSGANVLTF
J: TRBJ2-2; V: TRBV7-2; CDR3: CASSFRTLDTGELFF
J: TRBJ2-1; V: TRBV5-1; CDR3: CASSQGTSGKNGEQFF
J: TRBJ1-2; V: TRBV5-1; CDR3: CASSLTGVNYGYTF
J: TRBJ2-1; V: TRBV20-1; CDR3: CSAPRYNEQFF
J: TRBJ1-1; V: TRBV18; CDR3: CASSQAANTEAFF
J: TRBJ2-3; V: TRBV12-3/TRBV12-4; CDR3: CASSRSLAGGQFHTDTQYF
J: TRBJ2-1; V: TRBV5-1; CDR3: CASSTGQGTYNEQFF
J: TRBJ1-1; V: TRBV7-2; CDR3: CASSLGLMNTEAFF
J: TRBJ1-1; V: TRBV7-9; CDR3: CASTGQLNTEAFF
J: TRBJ1-5; V: TRBV12-3/TRBV12-4; CDR3: CASSLSTGLPQHF
J: TRBJ2-4; V: TRBV12-3/TRBV12-4; CDR3: CASSRGDLLAKNIQYF
J: TRBJ2-7; V: TRBV7-2; CDR3: CASSLGLGPTYEQYF
J: TRBJ1-2; V: TRBV7-9; CDR3: CASSLRRENGYTF
J: TRBJ2-2; V: TRBV7-2; CDR3: CASSLGWGTGELFF
J: TRBJ1-2; V: TRBV6-1; CDR3: CASSEARRGGGYTF
J: TRBJ2-4; V: TRBV20-1; CDR3: CSASNGQSDIQYF
J: TRBJ2-6; V: TRBV7-9; CDR3: CASSPQNSGANVLTF
J: TRBJ2-1; V: TRBV6-2/TRBV6-3; CDR3: CASSLRDRASYNEQFF
J: TRBJ1-4; V: TRBV3-1; CDR3: CASSQEAGNEKLFF
J: TRBJ1-1; V: TRBV5-1; CDR3: CASSSTRAGTEAFF
J: TRBJ2-5; V: TRBV7-6; CDR3: CASSLAPPQGAGETQYF
J: TRBJ1-4; V: TRBV7-8; CDR3: CASGQGSREKLFF
J: TRBJ2-6; V: TRBV5-1; CDR3: CASSILWVSGANVLTF
J: TRBJ2-7; V: TRBV7-9; CDR3: CASSVVGYEQYF
J: TRBJ1-5; V: TRBV4-2; CDR3: CASSQGRDNQPQHF
J: TRBJ1-5; V: TRBV12-3/TRBV12-4; CDR3: CASSFSLTANQPQHF
J: TRBJ1-2; V: TRBV18; CDR3: CASSPRTGTGDALYGYTF
J: TRBJ2-3; V: TRBV10-3; CDR3: CAISGVDTQYF
J: TRBJ2-7; V: TRBV6-6; CDR3: CASSLQGQGEQYF
J: TRBJ2-3; V: TRBV4-2; CDR3: CASSQGVAGEADTQYF
J: TRBJ1-1; V: TRBV11-2; CDR3: CASRPGLLNTEAFF
J: TRBJ2-1; V: TRBV7-3; CDR3: CASSSTSGGAHEQFF
J: TRBJ2-5; V: TRBV5-1; CDR3: CASSFPGWETQYF
J: TRBJ1-5; V: TRBV15; CDR3: CATSGGQFSNQPQHF
J: TRBJ1-2; V: TRBV5-1; CDR3: CASSVQGTNYGYTF